A single T cell receptor beta chain is shown here with its context. The V gene's germline CDR1 is SEHNR and CDR2 FQNEAQ (reference sequence). The V end was cut by 5 bases, the J end by 5 bases, with 25 bases between. The CDR3 has 17 amino acids. TCRdb's table, derived via immunoSEQ multiplex PCR, lists solely in-frame clones and lacks some. The sample has roughly 700,000 clones; around 87% are singletons. This sample is part of a study of shared T cell receptors in the human thymus. The same sample was also studied in work on human thymus T cells.

The V and J genes are TRBV7-9 and TRBJ2-7; weak D call: TRBD1 (7 bases). The sequenced material came from thymocytes. This clonotype was sampled from a boy less than two years old with a congenital heart defect. Here the CDR3 DNA reads TGTGCCAGCAGCCGGGGGCTCCCAGGGGGTGCGGTTCACGAGCAGTACTTC. This translates into CASSRGLPGGAVHEQYF. Full variable domain (rest looked up from reference TRBV7-9 and TRBJ2-7): DTGVSQNPRHKITKRGQNVTFRCDPISEHNRLYWYRQTLGQGPEFLTYFQNEAQLEKSRLLSDRFSAERPKGSFSTLEIQRTEQGDSAMYLCASSRGLPGGAVHEQYFGPGTRLTVT.